A single sample gave rise to the 17 T cell receptor beta chains below, sequenced in a study of OX40 agonist ivuxolimab in advanced cancers. Produced via immunoSEQ multiplex PCR; TCRdb's table is partial and in-frame only. The table lists tens of thousands of clones, about 91% of them singletons. Sequences were derived from CD4+ or CD8+ T cells sorted from blood, sampled in a trial of the OX40 agonist ivuxolimab. These TCRs come from an adult with an advanced solid tumor such as melanoma, head and neck, liver or kidney cancer.

This clone was detected a few times. The CDR3 reads CASSESRRGGLEQFF. As DNA, the CDR3 is TGCGCCAGCAGTGAGTCGAGGCGGGGAGGGCTTGAGCAGTTCTTC. This sequence joins TRBV10-2 and TRBJ2-1; 7 bases fit TRBD2. The junction had 8 bases not matched to a gene; V was cut back by 0 bases and J by 9 bases. Per the germline V gene, CDR1 is WSHSY and CDR2 is SAAADI. The CDR3 is 15 residues long.

The chain uses TRBV10-3 and TRBJ2-2; D may be TRBD2 (6 bases). The CDR3 has 16 amino acids. Germline CDR1 ENHRY, CDR2 SYGVKD. V shed 3 bases and J shed 1 base, with 12 bases lying between them. The CDR3 protein is CAISDRVGGNTGELFF. CDR3 bases: TGTGCCATCAGTGACCGAGTGGGAGGGAACACCGGGGAGCTGTTTTTT.

The gene calls are TRBV10-1 and TRBJ1-2; TRBD1 agrees at 8 bases. V shed 4 bases, J shed 2 bases, and the junction held 0 bases outside the gene matches. This CDR3 comprises 13 residues. From germline, CDR1 is WNHNN and CDR2 SYGVQD (reference sequence). CDR3 DNA sequence: TGCGCCAGCAGTGCAGGGGGCAACTATGGCTACACCTTC. This encodes CASSAGGNYGYTF.

The rearrangement links TRBV6-1 to TRBJ2-2, with 8 bases lining up with TRBD1. With 6 bases clipped from V and 1 base from J, the junction kept 4 bases outside the gene matches. The CDR3 has 15 residues. Germline CDR1 and CDR2: MNHNS and SASEGT. CDR3 coding DNA: TGTGCCAGCAGGGCCGGGACAGGGAACACCGGGGAGCTGTTTTTT. Translating gives CASRAGTGNTGELFF.

CDR3 coding DNA: TGTGCCAGCAGTGAAACAGGGAGTTATGGCTACACCTTC. Its protein is CASSETGSYGYTF. The chain has TRBV2 and TRBJ1-2, with D possibly being TRBD1 (6 bases). This CDR3 is built from 13 residues. Germline V gives CDR1 SNHLY, CDR2 FYNNEI. V dropped 2 bases and J dropped 5 bases, with 9 bases sitting between them. Full variable domain (outside the CDR3, taken from reference TRBV2 and TRBJ1-2): EPEVTQTPSHQVTQMGQEVILRCVPISNHLYFYWYRQILGQKVEFLVSFYNNEISEKSEIFDDQFSVERPDGSNFTLKIRSTKLEDSAMYFCASSETGSYGYTFGSGTRLTVV.

This sequence joins TRBV7-6 and TRBJ2-7, with D perhaps TRBD2 (5 bases). CDR3 length equals 15 residues. Trimming cost V 1 base and J 2 bases, with 12 bases left between them. CDR1 SGHVS and CDR2 FNYEAQ come from the germline V gene. The CDR3 protein is CASSLGQLETYEQYF. In DNA form, the CDR3 reads TGTGCCAGCAGCTTAGGTCAACTAGAAACCTACGAGCAGTACTTC.

In DNA form, the CDR3 reads TGCGCCAGCAGTCAAAGGCCTCCGGGACTAGCGGCACAACTGGGGGGGACCCAGTACTTC. This encodes CASSQRPPGLAAQLGGTQYF. This chain joins TRBV23-1 and TRBJ2-5; 11 bases line up with TRBD2. TRBV23-1 has ORF status, its function being uncertain. CDR3 length equals 20 residues. The V and J ends lost 2 bases and 7 bases, in that order; junction bases with no gene match: 21.

V usage is TRBV19 and J usage is TRBJ1-5; TRBD1 is a possible D gene (5 bases). The length of the CDR3 is 16 residues. From germline, CDR1 is LNHDA and CDR2 SQIVND (reference sequence). V was shortened by 4 bases and J by 9 bases, with 22 bases between the two germline ends. CDR3 DNA sequence: TGTGCCAGTAGTACCACCGGGACCGCCGGGTTTCGGCCCCAGCATTTT. It yields the protein CASSTTGTAGFRPQHF.

The genes are TRBV15 and TRBJ2-1, with no clear D. Trimming removed 3 bases at V and 5 bases at J, with 14 bases between. The germline gives CDR1 LNHNV, CDR2 YYDKDF (reference sequence). CDR3 length equals 15 residues. The CDR3 bases are TGTGCCACCAGCAGTGGCTCGCAGGTAGACAATGAGCAGTTCTTC. Translated: CATSSGSQVDNEQFF.

V usage is TRBV13 and J usage is TRBJ2-1; 7 positions match TRBD2. V shed 5 bases, J shed 4 bases, and the junction held 11 bases outside the gene matches. The CDR3 loop spans 16 amino acids. Germline CDR1 reads PRHDT; CDR2 reads FYEKMQ (reference sequence). Here the CDR3 reads CASSPRSSGGYNEQFF. CDR3 coding DNA: TGTGCCAGCAGCCCTCGTTCTAGCGGAGGGTACAATGAGCAGTTCTTC.

The gene calls are TRBV6-1 and TRBJ2-7; tentatively, D is TRBD1 (5 bases). In germline, CDR1 is MNHNS, CDR2 SASEGT. The germline V and J ends were trimmed by 2 bases and 6 bases, with 11 bases remaining between them. This CDR3 comprises 13 residues. This CDR3 is CASSESRVGEQYF. The CDR3 nucleotides read TGTGCCAGCAGTGAATCCAGGGTTGGCGAGCAGTACTTC.

This clone appeared a few times. The rearrangement uses TRBV11-2 and TRBJ1-2, with TRBD1 matching 7 bases. This CDR3 is built from 14 residues. The junction had 7 bases not matched to a gene; V was cut back by 5 bases and J by 4 bases. CDR1 and CDR2 (germline): SGHAT, FQNNGV. The DNA for the CDR3 is TGTGCCAGCAGCGCTACAGGGGTGGGCTATGGCTACACCTTC. Translated, it gives CASSATGVGYGYTF.

This rearrangement joins TRBV27 to TRBJ1-3; D is possibly TRBD1 (5 bases). Germline lookup yields CDR1 MNHEY and CDR2 SMNVEV (reference sequence). Trimming took off 3 bases at V and 0 bases at J, with 9 bases between the two ends. This CDR3 comprises 15 residues. The CDR3 nucleotides are TGTGCCAGCAGTTTTGGAACAGGCTCTGGAAACACCATATATTTT. Encoded protein: CASSFGTGSGNTIYF.

The CDR3, as DNA: TGTGCCAGCGGGATCGGGTCAGGGGGGTGGCCCCAGCATTTT. It yields the protein CASGIGSGGWPQHF. The chain employs TRBV27 and TRBJ1-5; TRBD1 matches at 7 bases. CDR1 and CDR2 from the germline V gene are MNHEY and SMNVEV (reference sequence). This CDR3 contains 14 residues. V dropped 8 bases and J dropped 9; count of bases not matched to a gene: 13.

The rearrangement links TRBV19 to TRBJ2-2, with TRBD2 matching 8 bases. This CDR3 has 16 amino acids. The germline CDR1 and CDR2 sequences are LNHDA and SQIVND (reference sequence). The ends lost 5 bases at V and 6 bases at J; junction bases unmatched: 11. The CDR3 loop reads CASSPLRTSYPGELFF. The DNA for the CDR3 is TGTGCCAGTAGTCCCTTAAGGACTAGCTATCCCGGGGAGCTGTTTTTT.

This sequence joins TRBV7-2 and TRBJ2-7; tentatively, D is TRBD1 (5 bases). The germline V gene has CDR1 SGHTA and CDR2 FQGNSA. V was cut by 5 bases and J by 2 bases, with 10 bases left in between. The CDR3 runs 13 residues. The CDR3 is CASSTRQTYEQYF. CDR3 nucleotide sequence: TGTGCCAGCAGCACGAGACAGACCTACGAGCAGTACTTC.

The CDR3 DNA is TGTGCCAGCAGTTTGAGGGAGCTAGCGGGAGGTCCCAATGAGCAGTTCTTC. This sequence encodes CASSLRELAGGPNEQFF. The genes are TRBV27 and TRBJ2-1; TRBD2 aligns across 11 bases. V was pared by 3 bases and J by 6 bases, with 10 bases of the junction left unmatched. This CDR3 has 17 amino acids. Germline-derived CDR1 and CDR2 are MNHEY and SMNVEV (reference sequence).